The 16 T cell receptor beta chains reported below all come from one sample, sequenced in a study of blood T cell repertoires in COVID-19. The assay was immunoSEQ multiplex PCR, and TCRdb's table has in-frame clones only and misses some. Here the sample spans 93,000 or so clones, roughly 90% being singletons. Sequences were obtained from peripheral blood. The receptors derive from a woman aged 60-75 years with acute or convalescent COVID-19.

V usage is TRBV11-3 and J usage is TRBJ1-1; no reliable D call. Germline assignment: CDR1 SGHNT and CDR2 YENEEA. The CDR3 contains 13 residues. V was trimmed by 3 bases and J by 3 bases, leaving 8 bases between them. The CDR3 nucleotides read TGTGCCAGCAGCTTCTCGGGAGACACTGAAGCTTTCTTT. Its protein is CASSFSGDTEAFF.

Turning to this clone: The same CDR3 can be traced to other DNA sequences in this sample. The V and J genes are TRBV19 and TRBJ1-5, with D maybe TRBD1 (5 bases). Germline CDR1 is LNHDA and CDR2 is SQIVND (reference sequence). The CDR3 is made up of 14 amino acids. V gave up 7 bases and J gave up 4 bases, with 14 bases separating them. The DNA of the CDR3 is TGTGCCAGTAACCAGGGACTTTCTAATCAGCCCCAGCATTTT. Its protein is CASNQGLSNQPQHF.

The CDR3 DNA reads TGTGCCTGGAGTGTAAACACCCGGGACACGATTCAAGAGACCCAGTACTTC. As protein: CAWSVNTRDTIQETQYF. The gene calls are TRBV30 and TRBJ2-5, with D perhaps matching TRBD1 (6 bases). This CDR3 has 17 amino acids. V was pared by 0 bases and J by 2 bases, with 19 bases between. Germline values: CDR1 GTSNPN, CDR2 SVGIG (reference sequence).

The J gene is TRBJ1-6, the V gene TRBV4-1, with TRBD1 matching over 9 bases. Germline V gives CDR1 MGHRA, CDR2 YSYEKL. Unmatched junction bases numbered 8, after V lost 4 bases and J lost 10 bases. The CDR3 has 15 residues. The CDR3: CASSLGQGRGSPLHF. As DNA, the CDR3 is TGCGCCAGCAGCCTGGGACAGGGTCGAGGGTCACCCCTCCACTTT.

The gene calls are TRBV5-1 and TRBJ1-2, with 9 bases identical to TRBD1. CDR1 is SGHRS, CDR2 YFSETQ, per germline. The V and J ends lost 4 bases and 6 bases, in that order; junction bases with no gene match: 7. CDR3 length: 14 amino acids. In DNA, the CDR3 is TGCGCCAGCAGCAGGGACAGGGCCTTCGATGGCTACACCTTC. Protein sequence: CASSRDRAFDGYTF.

With respect to this clone: Other nucleotide sequences in the sample specify the same CDR3. V gene TRBV9 combines with J gene TRBJ1-2; 9 bases map to TRBD1. This CDR3 spans 14 amino acids. Germline V lookup: CDR1 SGDLS, CDR2 YYNGEE. Trimming at V came to 4 bases and at J to 1 base, leaving 2 bases not matched to a gene. CDR3 protein: CASSTDRGNYGYTF. CDR3 nucleotide sequence: TGTGCCAGCAGCACGGACAGGGGTAACTATGGCTACACCTTC.

This sequence joins TRBV7-2 and TRBJ2-3; TRBD2 agrees at 12 bases. Losses at the gene ends were 5 bases for V and 3 bases for J; bases not matched to a gene: 6. The CDR3 has 16 amino acids. The germline V gene has CDR1 SGHTA and CDR2 FQGNSA. The CDR3 here is CASSTSLAGGTDTQYF. CDR3 nucleotide sequence: TGTGCCAGCAGCACTTCGCTAGCGGGAGGGACAGATACGCAGTATTTT.

The V gene is TRBV6-5, the J gene TRBJ1-1; 8 bases are a match to TRBD1. Germline V CDR1 and CDR2: MNHEY, SVGAGI. V was pared by 4 bases and J by 7 bases, with 5 bases of the junction left unmatched. The CDR3 has 13 amino acids. CDR3 in amino acids: CASSLTGVDEAFF. The CDR3 DNA reads as TGTGCCAGCAGTTTGACAGGGGTGGATGAAGCTTTCTTT.

The gene calls are TRBV29-1 and TRBJ2-1; maybe TRBD2 (5 bases). Trimming cost V 7 bases and J 0 bases, with 13 bases left between them. The CDR3 sequence is 14 residues long. In germline, CDR1 is SQVTM, CDR2 ANQGSEA. CDR3 protein: CSGSGVSSYNEQFF. The CDR3 DNA sequence: TGCAGCGGGAGCGGCGTTAGCTCCTACAATGAGCAGTTCTTC.

The chain has TRBV5-6 and TRBJ1-5; 7 bases map to TRBD1. This CDR3 is built from 14 residues. Germline V gives CDR1 SGHDT, CDR2 YYEEEE. Trimming at V came to 4 bases and at J to 5 bases, leaving 6 bases not matched to a gene. The CDR3 region has the DNA TGTGCCAGCAGCATCCGACAGGGCTATCAGCCCCAGCATTTT. Amino acid sequence: CASSIRQGYQPQHF.

This chain connects TRBV7-9 to TRBJ2-7; perhaps TRBD1 as D (5 bases). The V end was cut by 1 base, the J end by 0 bases, with 16 bases between. From germline, CDR1 is SEHNR and CDR2 FQNEAQ (reference sequence). The CDR3 runs to 17 residues. CDR3 sequence (DNA): TGTGCCAGCAGCTTAGGGGGCCCTTCTCTTATCTCCTACGAGCAGTACTTC. It yields the protein CASSLGGPSLISYEQYF.

This chain connects TRBV6-5 to TRBJ1-2; D gene ambiguous. V lost 4 bases to trimming and J lost 3 bases, with 15 bases between them. The germline CDR1 and CDR2 sequences are MNHEY and SVGAGI. This CDR3 spans 15 amino acids. The chain's CDR3 is CASSSPTRTDYGYTF. In DNA, the CDR3 is TGTGCCAGCAGTTCCCCTACGAGAACCGACTATGGCTACACCTTC.

The chain combines TRBV24-1 with TRBJ2-7; 9 bases fit TRBD2. The trim removed 5 bases at V and 6 bases at J, leaving 7 bases unmatched. The CDR3 is 14 amino acids. Germline CDR1 and CDR2: KGHDR and SFDVKD. This chain's CDR3 is CATSGAGGFREQYF. The CDR3 coding sequence is TGTGCCACCAGTGGAGCGGGAGGTTTCCGCGAGCAGTACTTC.

This clone turned up a few times. CDR3 residues: CASNTGIRGYTF. CDR3 bases: TGTGCCAGCAATACAGGGATTCGGGGCTACACCTTC. The genes are TRBV28 and TRBJ1-2, with a tentative D call TRBD1 (6 bases). The V gene's germline CDR1 is MDHEN and CDR2 SYDVKM. Trimming took 7 bases from V and 8 from J, leaving 14 bases between them. The CDR3 is 12 residues long.

This rearrangement joins TRBV10-3 to TRBJ1-5, with D possibly TRBD1 on 6 matching bases. This CDR3 region has 15 residues. Trimming left V 0 bases short and J 4 bases short, with 10 bases between. Germline assignment: CDR1 ENHRY and CDR2 SYGVKD. For the CDR3, the DNA is TGTGCCATCAGTGAGTCGGGTGACAGGAATCAGCCCCAGCATTTT. Its protein product is CAISESGDRNQPQHF.

The rearrangement joins TRBV18 to TRBJ1-5; D remains unclear. The V end was cut by 6 bases, the J end by 6 bases, with 18 bases between. This CDR3 region has 15 residues. The germline CDR1 and CDR2 sequences are KGHSH and LQKENI. The CDR3 sequence: CASSRGVGRGQPQHF. CDR3 nucleotides: TGTGCCAGCTCCCGCGGGGTCGGACGGGGTCAGCCCCAGCATTTT.